Each of the 30 T cell receptor beta chains below was sequenced from the same sample in a study of shared T cell receptors in the human thymus. The repertoire was sequenced with immunoSEQ multiplex PCR; TCRdb's copy has only in-frame clones and lacks some. The sample holds about 660,000 clones, over 75% seen once. These same records also appear under a second study, on human thymus T cells.

Material for sequencing was thymocytes. The receptors stem from a boy younger than two with a congenital heart defect.

This chain joins TRBV5-4 and TRBJ2-3; 7 nucleotides align to TRBD2. The V gene's germline CDR1 is SGHNT and CDR2 YYREEE (reference sequence). The CDR3 contains 18 residues. V lost 1 base to trimming and J lost 4 bases; unmatched junction nucleotides: 15. This CDR3 reads CASSLRSRLLAVPDTQYF. The CDR3 DNA follows: TGTGCCAGCAGCTTGAGGAGTCGCTTGCTAGCGGTCCCAGATACGCAGTATTTT.

The V and J genes are TRBV11-3 and TRBJ2-1; D remains unclear. V dropped 0 bases and J dropped 7 bases, with 16 bases sitting between them. This CDR3 region has 16 residues. Germline V gene lookup returns CDR1 SGHNT and CDR2 YENEEA. The CDR3 DNA sequence: TGTGCCAGCAGCTTAGAGAGGCTCCGTAGCCCTAATGAGCAGTTCTTC. Translating it yields CASSLERLRSPNEQFF. Full variable domain (missing parts from reference TRBV11-3 and TRBJ2-1): EAGVVQSPRYKIIEKKQPVAFWCNPISGHNTLYWYLQNLGQGPELLIRYENEEAVDDSQLPKDRFSAERLKGVDSTLKIQPAELGDSAVYLCASSLERLRSPNEQFFGPGTRLTVL.

The chain uses TRBV7-8 and TRBJ2-3; perhaps TRBD2 as D (6 bases). The germline V gene encodes CDR1 SGHVS and CDR2 FQNEAQ. The CDR3 spans 17 residues. Trimming removed 4 bases at V and 6 bases at J, with 23 bases between. The CDR3 region is CASSSPPGQRAADTQYF. In DNA, the CDR3 is TGTGCCAGCAGCTCACCCCCGGGGCAGCGGGCGGCGGATACGCAGTATTTT.

This chain uses TRBV19 with TRBJ1-5; D perhaps matches TRBD1 (5 bases). Germline CDR1 is LNHDA and CDR2 is SQIVND (reference sequence). Trimming shortened V by 2 bases and J by 0 bases, and 20 bases separated the two germline ends. The CDR3 spans 19 residues. CDR3 nucleotides: TGTGCCAGTAGTATATCCACGGGGGATAGGACCCATAGCAATCAGCCCCAGCATTTT. Translation: CASSISTGDRTHSNQPQHF. Full variable domain (missing parts from reference TRBV19 and TRBJ1-5): DGGITQSPKYLFRKEGQNVTLSCEQNLNHDAMYWYRQDPGQGLRLIYYSQIVNDFQKGDIAEGYSVSREKKESFPLTVTSAQKNPTAFYLCASSISTGDRTHSNQPQHFGDGTRLSIL.

This chain joins TRBV29-1 and TRBJ1-2, with D tentatively TRBD1 (6 bases). V was cut by 5 bases and J by 5 bases, with 18 bases left in between. Germline CDR1 is SQVTM and CDR2 is ANQGSEA. The CDR3 consists of 14 residues. The CDR3 sequence: CSVRVTGTAYGYTF. The CDR3 nucleotides read TGCAGCGTTAGAGTAACAGGGACGGCTTATGGCTACACCTTC.

The gene calls are TRBV28 and TRBJ1-1, with D possibly being TRBD1 (5 bases). CDR3 length: 14 residues. Germline V gene data show CDR1 as MDHEN and CDR2 as SYDVKM. V lost 7 bases, J lost 5 bases, and 17 bases lay in between. The CDR3 DNA reads as TGTGCCAGCACCCAATCCCGGGGGGGGACTGAAGCTTTCTTT. Translation gives CASTQSRGGTEAFF.

The chain recombines TRBV18 with TRBJ2-7, with 11 positions matching TRBD1. Trimming took 4 bases from V and 3 from J; bases not matched to a gene: 5. Germline CDR1 and CDR2: KGHSH and LQKENI. The CDR3 totals 15 residues. The CDR3 spells CASSQDRGPHYEQYF. The DNA for the CDR3 is TGTGCCAGCTCACAGGACAGGGGGCCCCACTACGAGCAGTACTTC.

Written as DNA, the CDR3 is TGTGCCAGCAGCCAAGGAAAACCTAAGAATGAGCAGTTCTTC. This translates into CASSQGKPKNEQFF. The chain carries TRBV4-2 and TRBJ2-1; D remains unclear. Trimming removed 1 base from V and 7 bases from J, with 11 bases in between. The CDR3 spans 14 residues. Germline V gene sequence: CDR1 LGHNA, CDR2 YNFKEQ.

V usage is TRBV30 and J usage is TRBJ2-1; 10 bases match TRBD2. In germline, CDR1 is GTSNPN, CDR2 SVGIG (reference sequence). The CDR3 contains 15 residues. V shed 0 bases and J 10 bases; nucleotides not matched to a gene: 9. Written as DNA, the CDR3 is TGTGCCTGGAGTGTACGAGCGGGAGGGCCAAAAGAGCAGTTCTTC. It codes for CAWSVRAGGPKEQFF.

The chain joins TRBV7-2 to TRBJ2-7, with D hard to call. The germline V and J ends were trimmed by 5 bases and 6 bases, with 14 bases remaining between them. Germline CDR1 and CDR2: SGHTA and FQGNSA. The CDR3 is 13 residues long. The CDR3 protein is CASSPPASGEQYF. CDR3 bases: TGTGCCAGCAGCCCACCCGCTAGTGGCGAGCAGTACTTC.

The chain employs TRBV4-2 and TRBJ2-1, with D maybe TRBD2 (6 bases). The V end was cut by 4 bases, the J end by 2 bases, with 12 bases between. Germline V gene data show CDR1 as LGHNA and CDR2 as YNFKEQ. There are 15 residues in the CDR3. The CDR3 DNA reads TGTGCCAGCAGCCCCACGGGACTTACCTACAATGAGCAGTTCTTC. Its translation is CASSPTGLTYNEQFF.

This clone was observed a few times. J is TRBJ2-7 and V is TRBV5-5; TRBD1 is a possible D gene (6 bases). The germline V and J ends were trimmed by 3 bases and 6 bases, with 13 bases remaining between them. The CDR3 totals 13 residues. Germline-derived CDR1 and CDR2 are SGHKS and YYEKEE (reference sequence). The CDR3 here is CASSWDTPSEQYF. CDR3 sequence (DNA): TGTGCCAGCAGCTGGGACACGCCCTCCGAGCAGTACTTC. The whole variable domain, remainder taken from reference TRBV5-5 and TRBJ2-7, is DAGVTQSPTHLIKTRGQQVTLRCSPISGHKSVSWYQQVLGQGPQFIFQYYEKEERGRGNFPDRFSARQFPNYSSELNVNALLLGDSALYLCASSWDTPSEQYFGPGTRLTVT.

This clone came up a few times. The chain is built from TRBV6-6 and TRBJ1-3, with TRBD1 identical over 7 bases. Germline CDR1 is MNHNY and CDR2 is SVGAGI (reference sequence). The CDR3 is 16 amino acids. Unmatched junction bases numbered 7, after V lost 5 bases and J lost 0 bases. The chain's CDR3 is CASSTRTGSSGNTIYF. In DNA, the CDR3 is TGTGCCAGCAGTACCCGGACAGGCAGCTCTGGAAACACCATATATTTT.

The chain employs TRBV5-4 and TRBJ2-5, with unresolved D. Trimming pared 2 bases from V and 1 base from J, leaving 12 bases between. This CDR3 comprises 15 residues. Germline V gives CDR1 SGHNT, CDR2 YYREEE (reference sequence). The CDR3 sequence is CASSLRRGFQETQYF. The CDR3 DNA reads as TGTGCCAGCAGCTTACGGCGAGGTTTCCAAGAGACCCAGTACTTC.

This clone was seen only once. V is TRBV30 and J is TRBJ2-7, with D possibly being TRBD2 (5 bases). V was trimmed by 2 bases and J by 0 bases, leaving 26 bases between them. The CDR3 spans 19 residues. The germline V gene encodes CDR1 GTSNPN and CDR2 SVGIG (reference sequence). The chain's CDR3 is CAWSTGDSVRSFGSYEQYF. CDR3 nucleotides: TGTGCCTGGAGTACCGGAGATAGCGTGAGGTCGTTCGGCTCCTACGAGCAGTACTTC.

This clone was found once. The chain has TRBV5-6 and TRBJ2-7; TRBD2 matches 9 bases. The length of the CDR3 is 15 residues. Germline lookup yields CDR1 SGHDT and CDR2 YYEEEE. The trim removed 4 bases at V and 4 bases at J, leaving 9 bases unmatched. The CDR3 coding sequence is TGTGCCAGCAGCAACCTAGCGGGACCGGTGTACGAGCAGTACTTC. Protein: CASSNLAGPVYEQYF.

The chain recombines TRBV4-1 with TRBJ2-1; TRBD2 aligns across 14 bases. The V and J ends lost 4 bases and 7 bases, in that order; junction bases with no gene match: 15. CDR1 and CDR2 (germline): MGHRA, YSYEKL. The length of the CDR3 is 19 residues. CDR3 in amino acids: CASSRVLTTSGRVLNEQFF. The CDR3 DNA reads as TGCGCCAGCAGCCGAGTACTGACGACTAGCGGGAGGGTCTTGAATGAGCAGTTCTTC.

The chain has TRBV7-9 and TRBJ2-5, with 9 bases identical to TRBD1. The J call may be incorrect, as the DNA end agrees better with TRBJ2-7. The germline CDR1 and CDR2 sequences are SEHNR and FQNEAQ (reference sequence). The CDR3 length is 15 residues. For the CDR3, the DNA is TGTGCCAGCAGTCAACCGGGACAGGGCGTCTACGAGCAGTACTTC. Protein: CASSQPGQGVYEQYF.

This chain joins TRBV5-6 and TRBJ1-5, with D perhaps TRBD1 (5 bases). The CDR3 totals 16 residues. The germline V gene has CDR1 SGHDT and CDR2 YYEEEE. The V and J ends lost 4 bases and 0 bases respectively, with 14 bases between them. The CDR3 nucleotides are TGTGCCAGCAGCCCGGACATAACCTATAGCAATCAGCCCCAGCATTTT. It codes for CASSPDITYSNQPQHF.

The chain joins TRBV7-8 to TRBJ2-2, with 8 positions matching TRBD2. From germline, CDR1 is SGHVS and CDR2 FQNEAQ. V trimming: 4 bases; J trimming: 4 bases; junction bases outside the gene matches: 8. This CDR3 has 16 residues. This chain's CDR3 is CASSSPGLGATGELFF. CDR3 nucleotides: TGTGCCAGCAGCTCCCCGGGACTAGGGGCCACCGGGGAGCTGTTTTTT.

This clone occurred a few times. The chain combines TRBV6-5 with TRBJ2-1, with a tentative D call TRBD1 (6 bases). Deletions cut 2 bases from V and 8 bases from J, with 7 bases between. In germline, CDR1 is MNHEY, CDR2 SVGAGI. The CDR3 is made up of 12 amino acids. The CDR3 sequence: CASSYGGDEQFF. The CDR3 nucleotides are TGTGCCAGCAGTTACGGGGGCGATGAGCAGTTCTTC.

The gene calls are TRBV7-8 and TRBJ1-5; 9 bases map to TRBD1. The length of the CDR3 is 18 residues. Germline-derived CDR1 and CDR2 are SGHVS and FQNEAQ. V trimming: 3 bases; J trimming: 4 bases; junction bases outside the gene matches: 13. CDR3 region: CASSFWDRAPYLNQPQHF. The CDR3 DNA is TGTGCCAGCAGCTTTTGGGACAGGGCACCCTATCTTAATCAGCCCCAGCATTTT.

The chain couples TRBV4-1 to TRBJ2-4, with 7 bases fitting TRBD2. Germline CDR1 MGHRA, CDR2 YSYEKL. Trimming cost V 0 bases and J 7 bases; bases outside gene matches: 15. CDR3 size: 18 residues. CDR3: CASSQESGRAHLRNIQYF. The DNA of the CDR3 is TGCGCCAGCAGCCAAGAAAGTGGGAGGGCCCACCTCAGGAACATTCAGTACTTC.

Only one count was recorded for this clone. The chain has TRBV4-2 and TRBJ2-3; TRBD2 aligns across 8 bases. The CDR3 contains 17 residues. Germline CDR1 LGHNA, CDR2 YNFKEQ. Trimming cost V 0 bases and J 3 bases; bases outside gene matches: 8. CDR3 protein: CASSQDRESGRTDTQYF. The CDR3 region has the DNA TGTGCCAGCAGCCAAGATAGGGAAAGCGGGAGAACAGATACGCAGTATTTT.

The V gene is TRBV19, the J gene TRBJ2-7; 7 bases line up with TRBD1. Trimming cost V 4 bases and J 2 bases; bases outside gene matches: 2. CDR1 and CDR2 from the germline V gene are LNHDA and SQIVND (reference sequence). The CDR3 runs 13 residues. This CDR3 is CASSKQGAYEQYF. DNA for the CDR3: TGTGCCAGTAGTAAGCAGGGGGCCTACGAGCAGTACTTC.

The chain couples TRBV14 to TRBJ2-6, with D perhaps matching TRBD1 (5 bases). V gave up 0 bases and J gave up 2 bases, with 17 bases separating them. Germline CDR1 and CDR2: SGHDN and FVKESK. The CDR3 is 19 amino acids. The CDR3 protein is CASSQDNRRIIPGANVLTF. The CDR3 DNA follows: TGTGCCAGCAGCCAAGATAACAGGCGTATTATTCCTGGGGCCAACGTCCTGACTTTC.

The chain is built from TRBV7-6 and TRBJ2-5, with a tentative D call TRBD2 (6 bases). Trimming cost V 6 bases and J 5 bases, with 13 bases left between them. CDR1 and CDR2 (germline): SGHVS, FNYEAQ. The CDR3 consists of 13 residues. The DNA for the CDR3 is TGTGCCAGCAGTGGAGGGCCCCAGGAGACCCAGTACTTC. Residues: CASSGGPQETQYF.

This chain connects TRBV19 to TRBJ1-2; tentatively, D is TRBD1 (5 bases). Germline assignment: CDR1 LNHDA and CDR2 SQIVND (reference sequence). The CDR3 length is 13 residues. V lost 5 bases to trimming and J lost 7 bases, with 14 bases between them. The CDR3 bases are TGTGCCAGTAGTCCGGAGGGGAGGTTTGGCTACACCTTC. Protein sequence: CASSPEGRFGYTF.

This clone was counted once. The rearrangement uses TRBV4-2 and TRBJ2-1, with 8 bases fitting TRBD2. Trimming removed 4 bases from V and 6 bases from J; junction bases left unmatched: 17. This CDR3 has 18 residues. Per the germline V gene, CDR1 is LGHNA and CDR2 is YNFKEQ. This chain's CDR3 is CASSRTPGLEEGPNEQFF. The CDR3 nucleotides read TGTGCCAGCAGCCGAACACCGGGACTAGAGGAAGGGCCCAATGAGCAGTTCTTC.

The J gene is TRBJ2-1, the V gene TRBV6-5; D remains unclear. The CDR3 covers 13 residues. Germline values: CDR1 MNHEY, CDR2 SVGAGI. CDR3 in DNA: TGTTCTACATCTCTAGGAGCGAACAATGAGCAGTTCTTC. Translating gives CSTSLGANNEQFF.